This TCR beta chain came from a study of shared clonotypes between healthy human individuals. Overall study results and limits: Naive subsets, compared against memory subsets, generally had larger estimated richness values. Shared clonotypes across all four donors exceeded non-shared ones in generation probability. The researchers took only blood, and tissue repertoires probably look different.

As for this clone: The antigen remains undetermined.

The V end was cut by 4 bases, the J end by 0 bases, with 10 bases between. Germline CDR1 reads LNHDA; CDR2 reads SQIVND (reference sequence). This CDR3 has 14 residues. Several immunoSEQ 96-well plates shared each subset's DNA, each plate a replicate. TCRdb's copy holds only in-frame clones and misses some; the assay was immunoSEQ multiplex PCR. This sample has about a million clones, with about 80% found just once. The sequencing input was memory CD4+ T cells sorted from blood. Subset indicated: CD45RA-negative fraction. This chain joins TRBV19 and TRBJ2-7, with D tentatively TRBD1 (6 bases). This TCR derives from a young man in good health. The CDR3 loop reads CASSKTGTSYEQYF. CDR3 bases: TGTGCCAGTAGTAAGACAGGCACCTCCTACGAGCAGTACTTC.